A single sample is the source of the 29 T cell receptor beta chains below, sequenced in a study of T cell repertoires in cytomegalovirus infection. TCRdb fed the reads into MiXCR, producing one record per CDR3 protein. The sample has about 740,000 distinct CDR3 sequences; roughly a third are singletons. The sample was PBMCs. These TCRs come from a human donor in good health (CMV status not recorded). Some clones in this sample may be carry-over from other donors' samples.

A single count supports this clonotype. The V and J genes are TRBV6-6 and TRBJ1-1; D may be TRBD1 (6 bases). The CDR3 spans 16 residues. Germline CDR1 is MNHNY and CDR2 is SVGAGI (reference sequence). The V end was cut by 4 bases, the J end by 1 base, with 16 bases between. Written as DNA, the CDR3 is TGTGCCAGCAGTTGGGGGCGTGTGGGGCCGAACACTGAAGCTTTCTTT. Its translation is CASSWGRVGPNTEAFF.

The rearrangement uses TRBV25-1 and TRBJ2-5; D is perhaps TRBD1 (6 bases). Germline lookup yields CDR1 MGHDK and CDR2 SYGVNS. There are 13 residues in the CDR3. Trimming took off 3 bases at V and 5 bases at J, with 10 bases between the two ends. Here the CDR3 DNA reads TGTGCCAGCAGTGAGGGGGCGCGTGAGACCCAGTACTTC. Amino acids: CASSEGARETQYF.

This chain connects TRBV4-1 to TRBJ2-2, with TRBD2 as a possible D gene (5 bases). Trimming removed 1 base from V and 1 base from J, with 10 bases in between. The length of the CDR3 is 16 residues. The germline CDR1 and CDR2 sequences are MGHRA and YSYEKL. CDR3 coding DNA: TGCGCCAGCAGCCAAGTACGGGGAAAGAACACCGGGGAGCTGTTTTTT. Protein: CASSQVRGKNTGELFF.

This clonotype was observed at least ten times. CDR3 bases: TGTGCCAGCAGTCAACAGGGGAGAGATCAGCCCCAGCATTTT. Its protein is CASSQQGRDQPQHF. The chain couples TRBV6-6 to TRBJ1-5; 7 bases line up with TRBD1. The germline V gene encodes CDR1 MNHNY and CDR2 SVGAGI (reference sequence). With V trimmed by 5 bases and J by 5 bases, 6 bases remained unmatched. This CDR3 has 14 amino acids.

The rearrangement uses TRBV28 and TRBJ2-7; a possible D gene is TRBD1 (5 bases). The CDR3 runs to 14 residues. Germline loops: CDR1 MDHEN, CDR2 SYDVKM. Trimming took 10 bases from V and 3 from J, leaving 19 bases between them. The CDR3 DNA reads as TGTGCCACCTCAGGGCTAGATGAGAACTACGAGCAGTACTTC. It translates to CATSGLDENYEQYF.

The chain carries TRBV3-1 and TRBJ2-1; D may be TRBD2 (6 bases). The germline gives CDR1 LGHDT, CDR2 YNNKEL (reference sequence). This CDR3 has 17 amino acids. Trimming stripped 1 base from V and 1 base from J, with 14 bases between. CDR3 amino acids: CASSQGKFGTSYNEQFF. The CDR3 nucleotides are TGTGCCAGCAGCCAAGGGAAGTTTGGGACTTCCTACAATGAGCAGTTCTTC.

This clonotype showed up just a few times. The V call is TRBV9, the J call TRBJ2-3; 8 bases line up with TRBD2. V trimming: 5 bases; J trimming: 4 bases; junction bases outside the gene matches: 18. This CDR3 is built from 18 residues. Germline V gives CDR1 SGDLS, CDR2 YYNGEE. The CDR3 DNA sequence: TGTGCCAGCAGTGCAGAGCCGGGAGGGCTGTTTACCCCAGATACGCAGTATTTT. Its translation: CASSAEPGGLFTPDTQYF.

The J gene is TRBJ2-5, the V gene TRBV10-3; D ambiguous. V was pared by 3 bases and J by 5 bases, with 4 bases between. The CDR3 totals 11 residues. Germline lookup yields CDR1 ENHRY and CDR2 SYGVKD. Written as DNA, the CDR3 is TGTGCCATCAGTGAAATGGAGACCCAGTACTTC. As protein: CAISEMETQYF.

This clonotype was found once. The J gene is TRBJ1-3, the V gene TRBV5-8; no clear D. The germline V gene encodes CDR1 SGHTS and CDR2 YDEGEE. The V end was cut by 4 bases, the J end by 4 bases, with 15 bases between. CDR3 length: 15 amino acids. The CDR3 region has the DNA TGTGCCAGCAGCCTGGCCTCCTCAGCAGGAAACACCATATATTTT. Protein: CASSLASSAGNTIYF.

In the case of this clonotype: A much larger clone differs by one base, so this may be a read error. This chain connects TRBV7-9 to TRBJ1-1; TRBD1 might be the D (5 bases). From germline, CDR1 is SEHNR and CDR2 FQNEAQ (reference sequence). There are 15 residues in the CDR3. The CDR3 is CASSLLRGKGTEDFF. In nucleotides, the CDR3 is TGTGCCAGCAGCTTACTAAGGGGTAAAGGCACTGAAGATTTCTTT.

The rearrangement links TRBV28 to TRBJ1-5; D not resolved. V was clipped by 0 bases and J by 8 bases, with 11 bases between them. Germline V lookup: CDR1 MDHEN, CDR2 SYDVKM. This CDR3 is 14 amino acids long. CDR3 sequence reads: CASSLWREGKPQHF. In DNA, the CDR3 is TGTGCCAGCAGTTTATGGAGGGAAGGTAAGCCCCAGCATTTT.

The CDR3 loop is CASSLMGNEQFF. Written as DNA, the CDR3 is TGTGCCAGCAGTTTAATGGGAAATGAGCAGTTCTTC. This chain connects TRBV28 to TRBJ2-1, with no clear D. CDR3 length: 12 residues. Germline CDR1 reads MDHEN; CDR2 reads SYDVKM. V lost 2 bases and J lost 7, with 6 bases in between.

The chain has TRBV7-2 and TRBJ2-2; TRBD1 or TRBD2 may be the D gene (5 bases each). V lost 1 base, J lost 2 bases, and 11 bases lay in between. Germline lookup yields CDR1 SGHTA and CDR2 FQGNSA. The CDR3 sequence is 16 residues long. The CDR3 DNA reads as TGTGCCAGCAGCTTAGGAGGGGCAAGTAACACCGGGGAGCTGTTTTTT. It specifies CASSLGGASNTGELFF.

The rearrangement uses TRBV7-9 and TRBJ2-3, with 14 bases lining up with TRBD2. CDR3 length: 18 residues. Trimming cost V 5 bases and J 4 bases; bases outside gene matches: 11. CDR1 is SEHNR and CDR2 is FQNEAQ in the germline V gene (reference sequence). CDR3 loop: CASSTRLAGGPRADTQYF. The CDR3 DNA is TGTGCCAGCAGCACCCGACTAGCGGGAGGGCCCAGGGCAGATACGCAGTATTTT.

This clonotype was counted a few times. The chain joins TRBV29-1 to TRBJ1-5, with D perhaps TRBD1 (5 bases). This CDR3 has 13 residues. Germline assignment: CDR1 SQVTM and CDR2 ANQGSEA. V was clipped by 6 bases and J by 0 bases, with 9 bases between them. CDR3 in amino acids: CSVGETSNQPQHF. The DNA for the CDR3 is TGCAGCGTAGGGGAAACTAGCAATCAGCCCCAGCATTTT.

This clonotype has a count of ten or more. CDR3 residues: CASTKDRGQPQHF. The CDR3 nucleotides are TGTGCCAGCACCAAGGACCGTGGCCAGCCCCAGCATTTT. The chain is built from TRBV6-1 and TRBJ1-5; D unresolved. V lost 7 bases and J 7 bases, leaving 14 bases between the germline ends. This CDR3 is 13 amino acids long. Germline V gene lookup returns CDR1 MNHNS and CDR2 SASEGT.

This clonotype was found once. The V gene is TRBV19, the J gene TRBJ2-1; possibly TRBD2 for D (5 bases). The CDR3 is made up of 16 amino acids. In germline, CDR1 is LNHDA, CDR2 SQIVND (reference sequence). V was clipped by 5 bases and J by 0 bases, with 14 bases between them. CDR3 bases: TGTGCCAGTAGTCCAGCCGGGATGAGCTCCTACAATGAGCAGTTCTTC. It encodes CASSPAGMSSYNEQFF.

This clonotype was seen a few times. The chain is built from TRBV20-1 and TRBJ1-1; tentative D call: TRBD1 (6 bases). CDR1 and CDR2 (germline): DFQATT, SNEGSKA (reference sequence). The CDR3 has 15 amino acids. Trimming left V 3 bases short and J 4 bases short, with 18 bases between. The CDR3 sequence: CSASRGGIVGTEAFF. The CDR3 nucleotides read TGCAGTGCTAGTAGGGGGGGTATTGTGGGCACTGAAGCTTTCTTT.

This clonotype has just a few counts. The J gene is TRBJ2-5, the V gene TRBV11-3; perhaps TRBD2 as D (6 bases). V lost 3 bases to trimming and J lost 0 bases, with 8 bases between them. The CDR3 has 14 amino acids. Germline CDR1 SGHNT, CDR2 YENEEA. CDR3 in amino acids: CASSLGGDQETQYF. The CDR3 DNA is TGTGCCAGCAGCTTGGGGGGAGACCAAGAGACCCAGTACTTC. Full variable domain (rest looked up from reference TRBV11-3 and TRBJ2-5): EAGVVQSPRYKIIEKKQPVAFWCNPISGHNTLYWYLQNLGQGPELLIRYENEEAVDDSQLPKDRFSAERLKGVDSTLKIQPAELGDSAVYLCASSLGGDQETQYFGPGTRLLVL.

The chain carries TRBV4-1 and TRBJ2-7; D not certain. Germline CDR1 MGHRA, CDR2 YSYEKL. The CDR3 runs to 12 residues. V lost 1 base and J lost 6, with 7 bases in between. In DNA form, the CDR3 reads TGCGCCAGCAGCCAAGTTTGGGGCGAGCAGTACTTC. Translating it yields CASSQVWGEQYF.

This clonotype appeared many times. The chain uses TRBV11-2 and TRBJ2-1; a possible D gene is TRBD2 (5 bases). There are 16 residues in the CDR3. V gave up 1 base and J gave up 4 bases, with 14 bases separating them. CDR1 and CDR2 from the germline V gene are SGHAT and FQNNGV. The CDR3 reads CASSLVPAEMYNEQFF. CDR3 nucleotides: TGTGCCAGCAGCTTAGTCCCAGCGGAGATGTACAATGAGCAGTTCTTC.

There are a few counts of this clonotype. The chain is built from TRBV28 and TRBJ2-5; no clear D. Trimming pared 4 bases from V and 0 bases from J, leaving 9 bases between. Germline V lookup: CDR1 MDHEN, CDR2 SYDVKM. This CDR3 region has 14 residues. As DNA, the CDR3 is TGTGCCAGCAGTTACTCCGATAACCAAGAGACCCAGTACTTC. It codes for CASSYSDNQETQYF. Based on the CDR3 plus reference TRBV28 and TRBJ2-5, the full variable domain is DVKVTQSSRYLVKRTGEKVFLECVQDMDHENMFWYRQDPGLGLRLIYFSYDVKMKEKGDIPEGYSVSREKKERFSLILESASTNQTSMYLCASSYSDNQETQYFGPGTRLLVL.

With respect to this clonotype: This may be a read error, as it is one base from a much larger clone. V gene TRBV7-2 combines with J gene TRBJ1-2; 7 bases agree with TRBD1. Germline V gene lookup returns CDR1 SGHTA and CDR2 FQGNSA. There are 14 residues in the CDR3. V lost 4 bases, J lost 6 bases, and 8 bases stayed unmatched. This CDR3 reads CASSSWSGGDGYTF. As DNA, the CDR3 is TGTGCCAGCAGCTCTTGGTCAGGGGGTGATGGCTACACCTTC.

V is TRBV12-3 or TRBV12-4 and J is TRBJ1-1, with D maybe TRBD1 (5 bases). With 6 bases removed from V and 6 bases from J, the gap between germline ends came to 26 bases. This CDR3 comprises 17 residues. CDR3 sequence reads: CASRLILGKTGNPEAFF. The DNA of the CDR3 is TGTGCCAGCAGGTTAATTCTAGGGAAAACAGGAAATCCTGAAGCTTTCTTT.

This clonotype showed up just a few times. The rearrangement uses TRBV6-1 and TRBJ1-2, with 7 bases that match TRBD1. The CDR3 covers 14 residues. V dropped 4 bases and J dropped 7; count of bases not matched to a gene: 9. The germline CDR1 and CDR2 sequences are MNHNS and SASEGT. CDR3 nucleotides: TGTGCCAGCAGTGCTGACAGGGCGCGGGGTGGCTACACCTTC. As protein: CASSADRARGGYTF.

CDR3 region: CASSWGADTQYF. The CDR3 nucleotides read TGTGCCAGCAGTTGGGGGGCAGATACGCAGTATTTT. J is TRBJ2-3 and V is TRBV28, with D perhaps TRBD2 (6 bases). The CDR3 extends over 12 amino acids. Trimming took 4 bases from V and 4 from J, leaving 6 bases between them. Germline V CDR1 and CDR2: MDHEN, SYDVKM.

This sequence joins TRBV10-3 and TRBJ2-7, with unresolved D. Between the trimmed V and J ends, which lost 4 bases and 1 base, there was a span of 5 bases. CDR3 length equals 12 residues. Germline loops: CDR1 ENHRY, CDR2 SYGVKD. CDR3 region: CAISVRSYEQYF. Written as DNA, the CDR3 is TGTGCCATCAGTGTACGATCCTACGAGCAGTACTTC.

The J gene is TRBJ1-6, the V gene TRBV28; 8 nucleotides line up with TRBD1. V trimming: 3 bases; J trimming: 11 bases; junction bases outside the gene matches: 12. Germline assignment: CDR1 MDHEN and CDR2 SYDVKM. The CDR3 is 16 amino acids. Written as DNA, the CDR3 is TGTGCCAGCAGTTTGGGGGCGGACAGGGTACCAACACCCCTCCACTTT. It is translated as CASSLGADRVPTPLHF.

The table lists this clonotype with a few counts. The chain recombines TRBV20-1 with TRBJ1-2; 8 nucleotides agree with TRBD1. The CDR3 length is 14 residues. Trimming at V came to 5 bases and at J to 8 bases, leaving 13 bases not matched to a gene. Germline V gene data show CDR1 as DFQATT and CDR2 as SNEGSKA (reference sequence). The CDR3 DNA follows: TGCAGTGCTCTCCCCGCTGCAGGGGGCCACGGCTACACCTTC. Translation: CSALPAAGGHGYTF.